This entry lists 16 T cell receptor beta chains sequenced from one sample in a study of early T cells in non-severe SARS-CoV-2 infection. A single record per CDR3 protein comes from TCRdb applying MiXCR to the 5' RACE reads. The data show some 45,000 distinct CDR3 sequences, with roughly 10% seen just once and about 5.3% held by the top ten. The sample was whole blood, taken at baseline. The receptor set was obtained from an adult who was a healthcare worker with PCR-confirmed SARS-CoV-2 infection or an uninfected control (not recorded which).

This clonotype was seen only a few times. This sequence joins TRBV12-3 or TRBV12-4 and TRBJ1-1; D gene ambiguous. CDR3 length: 14 residues. V lost 4 bases and J lost 1, with 10 bases in between. The CDR3 sequence: CASSYFVGNTEAFF. CDR3 nucleotides: TGTGCCAGCAGTTATTTCGTGGGGAACACTGAAGCTTTCTTT.

This clonotype was seen more than once but under ten times. This chain uses TRBV7-2 with TRBJ1-1; D possibly corresponds to TRBD1 (5 bases). Germline V gene data show CDR1 as SGHTA and CDR2 as FQGNSA. Trimming pared 5 bases from V and 4 bases from J, leaving 5 bases between. The CDR3 totals 11 residues. CDR3 DNA sequence: TGTGCCAGCAGCAGGGGCACTGAAGCTTTCTTT. Protein sequence: CASSRGTEAFF.

The rearrangement joins TRBV11-2 to TRBJ2-7; maybe TRBD2 (6 bases). Trimming removed 5 bases from V and 2 bases from J, with 16 bases in between. This CDR3 is built from 15 residues. The germline CDR1 and CDR2 sequences are SGHAT and FQNNGV. DNA for the CDR3: TGTGCCAGCAGCCTGCGGGACCCTCCCGCCTACGAGCAGTACTTC. Amino acid sequence: CASSLRDPPAYEQYF.

This clonotype was detected a few times. Germline and junction disagree at one end, which may indicate a read error. The rearrangement uses TRBV5-4 and TRBJ2-3; D assignment may be TRBD1 or TRBD2 (5 bases each). The CDR3 length is 13 residues. The germline V gene encodes CDR1 SGHNT and CDR2 YYREEE (reference sequence). Written as DNA, the CDR3 is TGTGCCAGCAGGTTGGGGACGGCGGATACGCAGTATTTT. Protein: CASRLGTADTQYF. Supplemented by reference TRBV5-4 and TRBJ2-3, the full variable domain reads ETGVTQSPTHLIKTRGQQVTLRCSSQSGHNTVSWYQQALGQGPQFIFQYYREEENGRGNFPPRFSGLQFPNYSSELNVNALELDDSALYLCASRLGTADTQYFGPGTRLTVL.

This clonotype showed up just a few times. This sequence joins TRBV20-1 and TRBJ2-7; a weak D match, TRBD2 (5 bases). Trimming cost V 3 bases and J 3 bases, with 12 bases left between them. The V gene's germline CDR1 is DFQATT and CDR2 SNEGSKA (reference sequence). The CDR3 is 13 residues long. The CDR3 reads CSASPGSSYEQYF. CDR3 nucleotides: TGCAGTGCTAGCCCGGGGAGTAGCTACGAGCAGTACTTC.

The genes are TRBV28 and TRBJ2-7; D uncertain. V gave up 6 bases and J gave up 6 bases, with 9 bases separating them. CDR1 MDHEN and CDR2 SYDVKM come from the germline V gene. CDR3 length: 11 residues. CDR3 protein: CASSFRVEQYF. Here the CDR3 DNA reads TGTGCCAGCAGCTTCCGGGTCGAGCAGTACTTC. Variable domain in full (rest from reference TRBV28 and TRBJ2-7): DVKVTQSSRYLVKRTGEKVFLECVQDMDHENMFWYRQDPGLGLRLIYFSYDVKMKEKGDIPEGYSVSREKKERFSLILESASTNQTSMYLCASSFRVEQYFGPGTRLTVT.

The chain recombines TRBV12-3 or TRBV12-4 with TRBJ2-7; 7 bases are a match to TRBD2. With 2 bases clipped from V and 6 bases from J, the junction kept 7 bases outside the gene matches. The CDR3 contains 14 residues. The CDR3: CASSLWGGPGEQYF. CDR3 coding DNA: TGTGCCAGCAGTTTATGGGGAGGGCCCGGCGAGCAGTACTTC.

There are a few counts of this clonotype. The chain joins TRBV30 to TRBJ1-5; weak D call: TRBD1 (6 bases). Germline lookup yields CDR1 GTSNPN and CDR2 SVGIG (reference sequence). This CDR3 spans 13 amino acids. Trimming left V 4 bases short and J 6 bases short, with 13 bases between. CDR3 sequence (DNA): TGTGCCTGGACCCTGGGGGGCGGTCAGCCCCAGCATTTT. This codes for CAWTLGGGQPQHF. Together with reference TRBV30 and TRBJ1-5, the CDR3 gives the full variable domain: SQTIHQWPATLVQPVGSPLSLECTVEGTSNPNLYWYRQAAGRGLQLLFYSVGIGQISSEVPQNLSASRPQDRQFILSSKKLLLSDSGFYLCAWTLGGGQPQHFGDGTRLSIL.

In this sample, this clonotype turned up a few times. This chain connects TRBV27 to TRBJ2-1; D not resolved. V shed 5 bases and J shed 0 bases, with 20 bases lying between them. From germline, CDR1 is MNHEY and CDR2 SMNVEV (reference sequence). This CDR3 spans 18 amino acids. CDR3 loop: CASSGFGRADNSYNEQFF. In DNA form, the CDR3 reads TGTGCCAGCAGTGGGTTCGGCCGGGCCGACAACTCCTACAATGAGCAGTTCTTC.

Many counts were recorded for this clonotype. The chain combines TRBV3-1 with TRBJ2-7; 9 nucleotides line up with TRBD1. This CDR3 contains 14 residues. J gave up 2 bases and V 5 bases, and 4 bases lay outside the gene matches. Germline CDR1 reads LGHDT; CDR2 reads YNNKEL (reference sequence). CDR3 sequence (DNA): TGTGCCAGCAGCTCTCGGACAGGGGCCTACGAGCAGTACTTC. Translation gives CASSSRTGAYEQYF.

This clonotype was observed many times. This chain uses TRBV7-6 with TRBJ2-2; no reliable D call. This CDR3 has 18 residues. CDR1 and CDR2 (germline): SGHVS, FNYEAQ. V shed 3 bases and J shed 5 bases, with 22 bases lying between them. CDR3 amino acids: CASSFLAPFDSWTGELFF. Written as DNA, the CDR3 is TGTGCCAGCAGCTTTTTAGCCCCCTTCGATTCATGGACCGGGGAGCTGTTTTTT. The entire variable domain, with the rest obtained from reference TRBV7-6 and TRBJ2-2, is as follows: GAGVSQSPRYKVTKRGQDVALRCDPISGHVSLYWYRQALGQGPEFLTYFNYEAQQDKSGLPNDRFSAERPEGSISTLTIQRTEQRDSAMYRCASSFLAPFDSWTGELFFGEGSRLTVL.

This clonotype showed up many times. The chain is built from TRBV5-5 and TRBJ2-7; D is ambiguous. The CDR3 has 13 residues. Germline assignment: CDR1 SGHKS and CDR2 YYEKEE (reference sequence). V was shortened by 0 bases and J by 3 bases, with 7 bases between the two germline ends. The CDR3 sequence is CASSLAGFYEQYF. CDR3 bases: TGTGCCAGCAGCTTGGCGGGCTTCTACGAGCAGTACTTC.

The rearrangement joins TRBV3-1 to TRBJ1-1; possibly TRBD1 for D (5 bases). Germline V gene lookup returns CDR1 LGHDT and CDR2 YNNKEL (reference sequence). This CDR3 has 13 residues. Trimming cost V 1 base and J 6 bases, with 9 bases left between them. CDR3 in DNA: TGTGCCAGCAGCCAAGGGGGCGGGGCTGAAGCTTTCTTT. Translating gives CASSQGGGAEAFF. The variable domain in full, with the rest retrieved from reference TRBV3-1 and TRBJ1-1, is DTAVSQTPKYLVTQMGNDKSIKCEQNLGHDTMYWYKQDSKKFLKIMFSYNNKELIINETVPNRFSPKSPDKAHLNLHINSLELGDSAVYFCASSQGGGAEAFFGQGTRLTVV.

The V and J genes are TRBV11-3 and TRBJ2-3; D may be TRBD2 (6 bases). This CDR3 is 16 amino acids long. Germline V lookup: CDR1 SGHNT, CDR2 YENEEA. V was clipped by 5 bases and J by 0 bases, with 15 bases between them. CDR3 protein: CASSLRGGSSTDTQYF. The CDR3 region has the DNA TGTGCCAGCAGCCTGCGAGGAGGGAGTAGCACAGATACGCAGTATTTT.

This clonotype has ten or more counts. The chain combines TRBV2 with TRBJ1-3; D remains ambiguous. The CDR3 totals 15 residues. V was cut by 6 bases and J by 0 bases, with 12 bases left in between. The germline gives CDR1 SNHLY, CDR2 FYNNEI. The CDR3 coding sequence is TGTGCCAGCAGCCTGTCGCGGAGCTCTGGAAACACCATATATTTT. This encodes CASSLSRSSGNTIYF.

In this sample, this clonotype is medium-sized. The chain joins TRBV29-1 to TRBJ2-7, with 8 bases aligning to TRBD2. The ends lost 8 bases at V and 3 bases at J; junction bases unmatched: 12. The germline gives CDR1 SQVTM, CDR2 ANQGSEA. The CDR3 totals 14 residues. The CDR3 coding sequence is TGCAGCACCGTGCCGGGACTAGTTGTCTACGAGCAGTACTTC. Translation: CSTVPGLVVYEQYF.